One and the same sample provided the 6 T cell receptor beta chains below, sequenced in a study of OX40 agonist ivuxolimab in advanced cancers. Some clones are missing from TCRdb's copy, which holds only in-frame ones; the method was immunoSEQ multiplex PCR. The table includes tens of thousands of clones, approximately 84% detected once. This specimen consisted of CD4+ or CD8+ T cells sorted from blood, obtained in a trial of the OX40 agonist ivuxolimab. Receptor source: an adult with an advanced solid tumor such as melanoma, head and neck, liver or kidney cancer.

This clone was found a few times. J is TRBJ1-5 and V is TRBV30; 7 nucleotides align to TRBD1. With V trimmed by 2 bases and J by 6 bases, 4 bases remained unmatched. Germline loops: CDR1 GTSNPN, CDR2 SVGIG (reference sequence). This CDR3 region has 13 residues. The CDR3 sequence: CAWSTGESQPQHF. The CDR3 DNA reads TGTGCCTGGAGTACAGGGGAAAGTCAGCCCCAGCATTTT.

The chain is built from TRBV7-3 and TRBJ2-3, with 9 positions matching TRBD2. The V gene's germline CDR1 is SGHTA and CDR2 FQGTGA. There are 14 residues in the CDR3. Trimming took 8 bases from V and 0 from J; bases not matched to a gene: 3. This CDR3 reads CASAGGTSTDTQYF. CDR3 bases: TGTGCCAGCGCGGGGGGGACTAGCACAGATACGCAGTATTTT.

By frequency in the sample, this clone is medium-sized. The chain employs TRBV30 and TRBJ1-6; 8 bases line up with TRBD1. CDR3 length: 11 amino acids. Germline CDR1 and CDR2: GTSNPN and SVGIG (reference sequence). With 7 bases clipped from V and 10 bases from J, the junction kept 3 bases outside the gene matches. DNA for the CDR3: TGTGCCTCACAGGGGGAATCACCCCTCCACTTT. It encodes CASQGESPLHF. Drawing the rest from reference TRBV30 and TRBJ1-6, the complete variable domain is SQTIHQWPATLVQPVGSPLSLECTVEGTSNPNLYWYRQAAGRGLQLLFYSVGIGQISSEVPQNLSASRPQDRQFILSSKKLLLSDSGFYLCASQGESPLHFGNGTRLTVT.

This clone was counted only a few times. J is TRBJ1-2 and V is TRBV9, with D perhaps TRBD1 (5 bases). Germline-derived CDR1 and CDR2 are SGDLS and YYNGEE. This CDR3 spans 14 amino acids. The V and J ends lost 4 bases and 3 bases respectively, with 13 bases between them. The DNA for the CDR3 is TGTGCCAGCAGCCACAATACGGGGGACTATGGCTACACCTTC. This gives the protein CASSHNTGDYGYTF.

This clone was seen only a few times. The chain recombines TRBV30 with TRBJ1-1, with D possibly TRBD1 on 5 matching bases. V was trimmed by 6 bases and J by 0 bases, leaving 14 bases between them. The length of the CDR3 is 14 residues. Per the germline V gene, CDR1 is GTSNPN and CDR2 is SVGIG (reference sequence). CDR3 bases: TGTGCCTGTCAAAGGGGCTTCCTGAACACTGAAGCTTTCTTT. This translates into CACQRGFLNTEAFF.

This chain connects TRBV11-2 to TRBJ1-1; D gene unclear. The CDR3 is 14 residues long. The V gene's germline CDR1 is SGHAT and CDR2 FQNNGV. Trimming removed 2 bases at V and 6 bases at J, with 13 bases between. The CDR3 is CASSLSEGPSEAFF. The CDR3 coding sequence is TGTGCCAGCAGCTTATCGGAAGGACCGTCTGAAGCTTTCTTT.